Listed here are 2 T cell receptor beta chains from one sample, sequenced in a study of T cells in Graves' hyperthyroidism and ophthalmopathy. TCR beta CDR3 sequences were amplified from RNA transcripts. First-round RT-PCR of the TCR CDR3 relied on the HTBI primer set. TCRdb re-analysed the multiplex PCR reads in MiXCR, keeping a single row per CDR3 protein. In the table there are under 300,000 distinct CDR3 sequences, less than 30% of which are singletons. The specimen sequenced was blood. The receptor source for this set is a man aged 35-49 years with Graves' hyperthyroidism that later progressed to Graves' ophthalmopathy.

This clonotype appeared many times. J is TRBJ2-3 and V is TRBV6-6, with D perhaps assigned TRBD1 or TRBD2 (7 bases each). This CDR3 region has 16 residues. CDR1 and CDR2 (germline): MNHNY, SVGAGI (reference sequence). Trimming stripped 5 bases from V and 2 bases from J, with 17 bases between. The DNA of the CDR3 is TGTGCCAGCAGTCCCGCGGGGGACAGCTACACAGATACGCAGTATTTT. It codes for CASSPAGDSYTDTQYF.

This clonotype was detected many times. The chain uses TRBV6-5 and TRBJ2-7, with 8 bases fitting TRBD1. Germline V gene data show CDR1 as MNHEY and CDR2 as SVGAGI. The CDR3 consists of 13 residues. J lost 1 base, V lost 5 bases, and 1 base had no gene match. CDR3 DNA: TGTGCCAGCAGTCGGGACAGGTCCTACGAGCAGTACTTC. Amino acids: CASSRDRSYEQYF.